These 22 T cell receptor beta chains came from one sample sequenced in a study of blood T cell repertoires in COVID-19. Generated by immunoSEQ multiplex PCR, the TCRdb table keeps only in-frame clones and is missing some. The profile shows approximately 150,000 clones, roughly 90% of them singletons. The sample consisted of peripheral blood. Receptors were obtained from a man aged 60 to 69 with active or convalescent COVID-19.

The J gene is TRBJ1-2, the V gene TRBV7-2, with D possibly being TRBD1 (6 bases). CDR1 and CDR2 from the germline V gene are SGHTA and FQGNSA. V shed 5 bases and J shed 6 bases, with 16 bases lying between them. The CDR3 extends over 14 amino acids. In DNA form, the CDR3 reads TGTGCCAGCAGCGCCCGGGCGGGGGGCGATGGCTACACCTTC. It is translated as CASSARAGGDGYTF.

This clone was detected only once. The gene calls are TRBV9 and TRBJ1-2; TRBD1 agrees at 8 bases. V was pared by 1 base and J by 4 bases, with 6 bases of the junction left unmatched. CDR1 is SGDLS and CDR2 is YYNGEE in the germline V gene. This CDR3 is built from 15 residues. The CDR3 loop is CASSVTDRAGYGYTF. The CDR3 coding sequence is TGTGCCAGCAGCGTAACGGACAGGGCAGGCTATGGCTACACCTTC.

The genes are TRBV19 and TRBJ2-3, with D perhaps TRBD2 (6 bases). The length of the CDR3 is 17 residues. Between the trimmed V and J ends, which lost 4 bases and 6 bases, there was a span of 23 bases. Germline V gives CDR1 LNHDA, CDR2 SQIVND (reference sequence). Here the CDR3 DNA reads TGTGCCAGTAGTACCCCCACTAGCCCTCCGATAGACGATACGCAGTATTTT. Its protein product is CASSTPTSPPIDDTQYF.

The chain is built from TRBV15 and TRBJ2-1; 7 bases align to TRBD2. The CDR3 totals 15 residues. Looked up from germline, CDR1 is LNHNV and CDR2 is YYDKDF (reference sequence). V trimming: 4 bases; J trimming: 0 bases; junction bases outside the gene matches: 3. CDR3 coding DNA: TGTGCCACCAGCATGCGGACTAGCTCCTACAATGAGCAGTTCTTC. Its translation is CATSMRTSSYNEQFF.

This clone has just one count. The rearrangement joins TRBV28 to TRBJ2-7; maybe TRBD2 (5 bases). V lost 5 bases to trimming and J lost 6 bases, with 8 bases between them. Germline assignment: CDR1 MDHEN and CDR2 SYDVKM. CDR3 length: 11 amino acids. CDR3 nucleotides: TGTGCCAGCAGTAGACTACGCGAGCAGTACTTC. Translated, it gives CASSRLREQYF.

The CDR3 is CASSYRAGGYTEAFF. CDR3 DNA: TGTGCCAGCAGTTACCGGGCAGGGGGTTATACTGAAGCTTTCTTT. The chain is built from TRBV6-5 and TRBJ1-1; 7 nucleotides align to TRBD1. This CDR3 is 15 amino acids long. The germline V gene has CDR1 MNHEY and CDR2 SVGAGI. The V segment lost 2 bases and the J segment 5 bases; nucleotides outside the gene matches: 8.

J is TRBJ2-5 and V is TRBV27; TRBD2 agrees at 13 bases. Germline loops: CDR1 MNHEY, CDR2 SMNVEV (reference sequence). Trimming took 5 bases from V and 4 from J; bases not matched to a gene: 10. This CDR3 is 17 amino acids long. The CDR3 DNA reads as TGTGCCAGCAGTAGCAGACTAGCGGGGGGCGGGGGAGAGACCCAGTACTTC. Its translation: CASSSRLAGGGGETQYF.

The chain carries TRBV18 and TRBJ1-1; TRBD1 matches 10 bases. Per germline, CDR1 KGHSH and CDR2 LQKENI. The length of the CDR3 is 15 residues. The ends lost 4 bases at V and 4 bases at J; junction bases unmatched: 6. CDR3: CASSLSGTGATEAFF. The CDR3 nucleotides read TGTGCCAGCTCACTATCCGGGACAGGGGCCACTGAAGCTTTCTTT.

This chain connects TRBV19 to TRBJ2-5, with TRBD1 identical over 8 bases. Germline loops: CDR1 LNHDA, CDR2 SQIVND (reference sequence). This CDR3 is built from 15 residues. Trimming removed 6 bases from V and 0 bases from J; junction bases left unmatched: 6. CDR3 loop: CASSQTGVYQETQYF. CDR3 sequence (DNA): TGTGCCAGTAGCCAGACAGGGGTTTACCAAGAGACCCAGTACTTC.

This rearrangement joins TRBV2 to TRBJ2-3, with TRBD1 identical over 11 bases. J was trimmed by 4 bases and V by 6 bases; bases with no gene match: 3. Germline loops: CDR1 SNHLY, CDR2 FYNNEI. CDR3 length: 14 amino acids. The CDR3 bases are TGTGCCAGCAGCCCGGGACAGGGGGCAGATACGCAGTATTTT. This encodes CASSPGQGADTQYF. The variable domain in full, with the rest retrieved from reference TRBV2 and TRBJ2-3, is EPEVTQTPSHQVTQMGQEVILRCVPISNHLYFYWYRQILGQKVEFLVSFYNNEISEKSEIFDDQFSVERPDGSNFTLKIRSTKLEDSAMYFCASSPGQGADTQYFGPGTRLTVL.

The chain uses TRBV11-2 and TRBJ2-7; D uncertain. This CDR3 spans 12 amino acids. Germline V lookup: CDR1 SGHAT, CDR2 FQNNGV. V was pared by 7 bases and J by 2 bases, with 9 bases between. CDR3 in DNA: TGTGCCAGCAAAGCCCACCCCTACGAGCAGTACTTC. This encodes CASKAHPYEQYF.

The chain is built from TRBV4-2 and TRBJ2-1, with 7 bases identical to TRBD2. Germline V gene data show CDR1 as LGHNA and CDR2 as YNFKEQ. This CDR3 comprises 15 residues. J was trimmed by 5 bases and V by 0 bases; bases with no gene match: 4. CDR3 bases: TGTGCCAGCAGCCAAGAGTGGACTAGAAACAATGAGCAGTTCTTC. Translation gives CASSQEWTRNNEQFF.

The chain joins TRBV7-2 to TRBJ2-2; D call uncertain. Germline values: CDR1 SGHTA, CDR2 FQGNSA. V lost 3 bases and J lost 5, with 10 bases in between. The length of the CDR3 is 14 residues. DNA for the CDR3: TGTGCCAGCAGCTTCTCGGTAGTTACCGGGGAGCTGTTTTTT. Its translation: CASSFSVVTGELFF.

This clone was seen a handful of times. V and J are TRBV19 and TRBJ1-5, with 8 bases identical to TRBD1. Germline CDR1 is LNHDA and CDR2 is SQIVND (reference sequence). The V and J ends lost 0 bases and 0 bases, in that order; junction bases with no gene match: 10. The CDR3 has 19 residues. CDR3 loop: CASSIERDRRFHSNQPQHF. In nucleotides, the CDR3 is TGTGCCAGTAGTATAGAGAGGGACAGGAGATTCCATAGCAATCAGCCCCAGCATTTT.

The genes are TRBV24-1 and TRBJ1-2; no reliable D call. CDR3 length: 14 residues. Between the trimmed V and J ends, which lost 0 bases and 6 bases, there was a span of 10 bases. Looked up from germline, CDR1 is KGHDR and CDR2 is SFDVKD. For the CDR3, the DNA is TGTGCCACCAGTGATTTGCCGCCCGGGAATGGCTACACCTTC. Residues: CATSDLPPGNGYTF.

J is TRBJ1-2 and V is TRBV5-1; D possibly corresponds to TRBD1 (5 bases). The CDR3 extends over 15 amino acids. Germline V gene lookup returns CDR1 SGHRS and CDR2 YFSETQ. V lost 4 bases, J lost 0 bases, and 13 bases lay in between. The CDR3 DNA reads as TGCGCCAGCAGCGCCCGACAGTATACTAACTATGGCTACACCTTC. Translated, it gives CASSARQYTNYGYTF.

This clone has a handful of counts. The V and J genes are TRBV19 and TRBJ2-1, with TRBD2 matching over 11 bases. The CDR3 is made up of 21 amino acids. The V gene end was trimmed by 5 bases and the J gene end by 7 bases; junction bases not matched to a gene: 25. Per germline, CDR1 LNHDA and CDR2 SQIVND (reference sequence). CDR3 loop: CASSPISGRAERVGKKNEQFF. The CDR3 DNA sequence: TGTGCCAGTAGTCCGATTAGCGGGAGGGCCGAAAGGGTCGGGAAAAAAAATGAGCAGTTCTTC.

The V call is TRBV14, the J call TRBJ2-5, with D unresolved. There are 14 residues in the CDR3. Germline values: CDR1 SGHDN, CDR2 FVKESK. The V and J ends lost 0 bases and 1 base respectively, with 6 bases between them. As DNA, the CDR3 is TGTGCCAGCAGCCAAGAGGGCCCCCAAGAGACCCAGTACTTC. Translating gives CASSQEGPQETQYF.

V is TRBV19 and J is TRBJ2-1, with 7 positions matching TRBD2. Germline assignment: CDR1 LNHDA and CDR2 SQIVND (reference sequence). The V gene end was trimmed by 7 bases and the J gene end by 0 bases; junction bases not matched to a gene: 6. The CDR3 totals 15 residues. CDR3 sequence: CASIASGTSYNEQFF. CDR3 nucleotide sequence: TGTGCCAGTATTGCTAGCGGAACCTCCTACAATGAGCAGTTCTTC. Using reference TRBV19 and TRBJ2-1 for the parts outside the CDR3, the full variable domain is DGGITQSPKYLFRKEGQNVTLSCEQNLNHDAMYWYRQDPGQGLRLIYYSQIVNDFQKGDIAEGYSVSREKKESFPLTVTSAQKNPTAFYLCASIASGTSYNEQFFGPGTRLTVL.

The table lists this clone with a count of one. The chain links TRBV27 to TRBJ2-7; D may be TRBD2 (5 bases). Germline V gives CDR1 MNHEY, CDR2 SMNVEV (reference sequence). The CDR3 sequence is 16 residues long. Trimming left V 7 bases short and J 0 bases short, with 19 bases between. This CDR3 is CASKRVGPHSSYEQYF. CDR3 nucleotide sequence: TGTGCCAGCAAGAGGGTAGGTCCCCATAGCTCCTACGAGCAGTACTTC.

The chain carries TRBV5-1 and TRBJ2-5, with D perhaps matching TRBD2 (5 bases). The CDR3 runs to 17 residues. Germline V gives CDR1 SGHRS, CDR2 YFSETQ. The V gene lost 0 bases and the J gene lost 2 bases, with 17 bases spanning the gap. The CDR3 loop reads CASSLVFSGKLQETQYF. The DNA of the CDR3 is TGCGCCAGCAGCTTGGTTTTCAGCGGAAAGTTACAAGAGACCCAGTACTTC.

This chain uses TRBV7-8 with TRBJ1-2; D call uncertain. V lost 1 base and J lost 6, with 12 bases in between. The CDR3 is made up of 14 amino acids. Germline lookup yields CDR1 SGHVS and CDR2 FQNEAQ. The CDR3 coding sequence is TGTGCCAGCAGCTTAGTGGCAGAATCTGATGGCTACACCTTC. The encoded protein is CASSLVAESDGYTF.